The sequence of this T cell receptor (beta chain) was determined in a study of blood T cell repertoires in COVID-19. Looking at the study overall: Italy, Spain and the United States were the sources of the convalescent and acute COVID-19 samples.

Method: immunoSEQ multiplex PCR; TCRdb's copy keeps in-frame clones and lacks some. The sample carries 150,000 to 200,000 clones, around four fifths recorded once. There are 14 residues in the CDR3. Germline-derived CDR1 and CDR2 are ENHRY and SYGVKD. The V end was cut by 2 bases, the J end by 0 bases, with 7 bases between. Specimen: peripheral blood. The clonotype was recovered from a human donor in a cohort sampled during active COVID-19. The chain carries TRBV10-3 and TRBJ1-1, with D perhaps TRBD1 (5 bases). DNA of the CDR3: TGTGCCATCAGTGAGCGGGGGATGAACACTGAAGCTTTCTTT. Translation: CAISERGMNTEAFF.